Below, 6 T cell receptor beta chains from the same sample are listed, as sequenced in a study of beta chain features in type 1 diabetes. The study reverse transcribed the entire isolated RNA, so it sequenced expressed TCRB transcripts. Sequencing used immunoSEQ multiplex PCR; TCRdb keeps in-frame clones, though not all of them. The sample lists 130,000 or so clones, 9% to 10% occurring once. The sequenced material came from central memory CD4+ T cells from blood. Receptor source: a middle-aged woman in good health.

This clone was counted many times. The CDR3: CASSIEAAYEQYF. As DNA, the CDR3 is TGTGCCAGTAGTATAGAAGCCGCCTACGAGCAGTACTTC. The J gene is TRBJ2-7, the V gene TRBV19; no definite D call. The germline V and J ends were trimmed by 0 bases and 2 bases, with 5 bases remaining between them. This CDR3 region has 13 residues. The germline V gene has CDR1 LNHDA and CDR2 SQIVND (reference sequence).

The chain is built from TRBV18 and TRBJ2-7; 7 nucleotides agree with TRBD2. Germline V gives CDR1 KGHSH, CDR2 LQKENI. This CDR3 contains 14 residues. J gave up 0 bases and V 6 bases, and 5 bases lay outside the gene matches. The DNA of the CDR3 is TGTGCCAGCTCGGGGGGAGGGGACTCCTACGAGCAGTACTTC. It codes for CASSGGGDSYEQYF.

This clone was detected a few times. The genes are TRBV27 and TRBJ2-7; 8 bases map to TRBD1. Per germline, CDR1 MNHEY and CDR2 SMNVEV (reference sequence). This CDR3 region has 14 residues. The ends lost 5 bases at V and 6 bases at J; junction bases unmatched: 9. The CDR3 nucleotides are TGTGCCAGCAGTCCACGACAGGGGACTGGCGAGCAGTACTTC. Its protein product is CASSPRQGTGEQYF.

This clone was seen a handful of times. The chain combines TRBV11-2 with TRBJ2-3; perhaps TRBD1 as D (6 bases). With 5 bases removed from V and 10 bases from J, the gap between germline ends came to 19 bases. Germline V gives CDR1 SGHAT, CDR2 FQNNGV. CDR3 size: 14 residues. CDR3 nucleotides: TGTGCCAGCAGCGCTAGAGTACAGGGCATTGCGCAGTATTTT. It specifies CASSARVQGIAQYF.

This clone was seen a handful of times. The chain carries TRBV15 and TRBJ1-4, with 9 bases identical to TRBD1. The CDR3 totals 16 residues. Germline V CDR1 and CDR2: LNHNV, YYDKDF (reference sequence). The junction had 4 bases not matched to a gene; V was cut back by 0 bases and J by 5 bases. The CDR3 bases are TGTGCCACCAGCAGAGATCGGGGGACAGGGAATGAAAAACTGTTTTTT. It is translated as CATSRDRGTGNEKLFF.

This chain connects TRBV6-6 to TRBJ1-2; D may be TRBD1 (5 bases). The CDR3 is 14 amino acids. V lost 5 bases and J 3 bases, leaving 13 bases between the germline ends. The germline V gene has CDR1 MNHNY and CDR2 SVGAGI (reference sequence). For the CDR3, the DNA is TGTGCCAGCAGTCGCACCAGGGAGGACTATGGCTACACCTTC. This gives the protein CASSRTREDYGYTF.